This is a list of T cell receptor beta chains from one sample in a study of blood T cell repertoires in COVID-19. Some clones are missing from TCRdb's copy, which holds only in-frame ones; the method was immunoSEQ multiplex PCR. The sample contains around 200,000 clones, about 86% of which appear only once. Sequencing was performed on peripheral blood. The receptors were gathered from a man in his fifties or sixties with active or convalescent COVID-19. Both conserved end residues are part of each CDR3. A D gene is named only where the DNA matches it firmly. The size of a clone is reported for some rows only, either as once, few or many, or as a class for expanded clones.

v_gene,d_gene,j_gene,abundance,CDR3nt,CDR3aa
TRBV2,.,TRBJ1-5,.,TGTGCCAGCCGTCAGGGCTCCATTAGTCAGCCCCAGCATTTT,CASRQGSISQPQHF
TRBV11-2,TRBD2,TRBJ2-3,.,TGTGCCAGCAGCTTCCTCCGGCAGCGGGAGGGCCGGACAGATACGCAGTATTTT,CASSFLRQREGRTDTQYF
TRBV10-3,.,TRBJ2-5,.,TGTGCCATCAGCGACTCCGGAGGGACCCAGTACTTC,CAISDSGGTQYF
TRBV5-1,.,TRBJ2-3,.,TGCGCCAGCAGCTTAGACGCGGCGTCTCGGCGAGGAGATACGCAGTATTTT,CASSLDAASRRGDTQYF
TRBV5-1,.,TRBJ2-7,.,TGCGCCAGCAGCGGTTCATTCCCTACCTACGAGCAGTACTTC,CASSGSFPTYEQYF
TRBV4-3,.,TRBJ1-3,.,TGCGCCAGCAGCCAAGACAGGGTTCACTCTGGAAACACCATATATTTT,CASSQDRVHSGNTIYF
TRBV28,TRBD2,TRBJ2-3,.,TGTGCCAGCAGTTTGTCTAGCGGTCGCACAGATACGCAGTATTTT,CASSLSSGRTDTQYF
TRBV3-1/TRBV3-2,.,TRBJ2-1,.,TGTGCCAGCAGCCAAGACAGGGGTTACAATGAGCAGTTCTTC,CASSQDRGYNEQFF
TRBV5-1,.,TRBJ2-5,.,TGCGCCAGCAGCTTGGAGGGAGGTAGAGCAGAGACCCAGTACTTC,CASSLEGGRAETQYF
TRBV5-1,TRBD1,TRBJ1-2,.,TGCGCCAGCAGCTTGGGACCGGGACAGTTTCATGGCTACACCTTC,CASSLGPGQFHGYTF
TRBV2,.,TRBJ1-1,few,TGTGCCAGCAAAAGTCGACTAGGGAACACTGAAGCTTTCTTT,CASKSRLGNTEAFF
TRBV28,.,TRBJ2-4,.,TGTGCCAGCAGCACCTCAGGGGTAGCCAAAAACATTCAGTACTTC,CASSTSGVAKNIQYF
TRBV7-6,.,TRBJ2-3,.,TGTGCCAGCAGCTTAGCCCCTGGTGGCAATACGCAGTATTTT,CASSLAPGGNTQYF
TRBV27,.,TRBJ2-6,.,TGTGCCAGCAGCCAGATTACAGGGCTGGGGGCCAACGTCCTGACTTTC,CASSQITGLGANVLTF
TRBV5-1,TRBD2,TRBJ2-1,.,TGCGCCAGCAGCTGGCCAGGACTAGCGGGAGCGCGGTCCTACAATGAGCAGTTCTTC,CASSWPGLAGARSYNEQFF
TRBV7-2,.,TRBJ2-7,.,TGTGCCAGCAGCTATCGCCTACCTCAGGGTGAGCAGTACTTC,CASSYRLPQGEQYF
TRBV7-9,.,TRBJ1-1,few,TGTGCCAGCAGCGTTTCGGCAGGGAAGAACACTGAAGCTTTCTTT,CASSVSAGKNTEAFF
TRBV30,TRBD1,TRBJ1-2,.,TGTGCCGCCCCGGGACAGATCAGCTATGGCTACACCTTC,CAAPGQISYGYTF
TRBV7-2,.,TRBJ2-5,.,TGTGCCAGCAGCGGGGTTTTAGACGGGGCCCAGTACTTC,CASSGVLDGAQYF
TRBV2,.,TRBJ2-6,.,TGTGCCAGCAGCTCACAGCTTCCTGGGGCCAACGTCCTGACTTTC,CASSSQLPGANVLTF
TRBV11-2,.,TRBJ1-1,.,TGTGCCAGCAGCTCGCCTGGCAGGGCAAATGAAGCTTTCTTT,CASSSPGRANEAFF
TRBV18,.,TRBJ1-6,.,TGTGCCAGCTCACCACTAGAGGGGGGGGAATATTCACCCCTCCACTTT,CASSPLEGGEYSPLHF
TRBV27,.,TRBJ1-2,.,TGTGCCAGCAGTTTATCGCACAGTATAGATGGCTACACCTTC,CASSLSHSIDGYTF
TRBV10-3,.,TRBJ2-5,.,TGTGCCATCAGTGTCGACCAAGAGACCCAGTACTTC,CAISVDQETQYF
TRBV7-2,TRBD2,TRBJ2-5,few,TGTGCCAGCAGCTTAATGGCGGGGGGGGAAGAGACCCAGTACTTC,CASSLMAGGEETQYF
TRBV30,.,TRBJ1-4,once,TGTGCCTGGAGGGCGGACTTATTCCCGGGAGAACTGTTTTTT,CAWRADLFPGELFF
TRBV3-1/TRBV3-2,.,TRBJ1-4,once,TGTGCCAGCAGCCAAGATACTATCGACAGGTCGAAACTGTTTTTT,CASSQDTIDRSKLFF
TRBV9,.,TRBJ1-2,.,TGTGCCAGCAGCCCCGGTGTGCGGTATGGCTACACCTTC,CASSPGVRYGYTF
TRBV2,.,TRBJ1-2,.,TGTGCCAGCAGAGACAGGTTGGGGTTGTTCGTCTATGGCTACACCTTC,CASRDRLGLFVYGYTF
TRBV18,.,TRBJ1-3,.,TGTGCCAGCTCACCAATCCTGTGGGGAGGGCCCTCTGGAAACACCATATATTTT,CASSPILWGGPSGNTIYF